The 25 T cell receptor beta chains below all came from one sample that was sequenced in a study of vaccination effects on CD4 cells after COVID-19. Using immunoSEQ multiplex PCR, the repertoire was profiled, and TCRdb retains in-frame clones only, with some absent. This table holds fewer than 35,000 clones, around two thirds found once. These receptors have no identified antigens. Investigators separated out CD4+ T cells once approximately 10 days of culture had passed. Specimen: CD4+ T cells from PBMCs cultured without peptide, collected before COVID-19 vaccination. The receptors derive from a human donor who received a COVID-19 vaccine.

The chain links TRBV18 to TRBJ2-5; the D is unclear. V lost 1 base to trimming and J lost 2 bases, with 5 bases between them. The germline gives CDR1 KGHSH, CDR2 LQKENI. CDR3 length: 13 amino acids. CDR3 nucleotides: TGTGCCAGCTCACCACGGCAACAAGAGACCCAGTACTTC. This codes for CASSPRQQETQYF.

The chain uses TRBV7-6 and TRBJ1-2; D possibly corresponds to TRBD1 (5 bases). The length of the CDR3 is 14 residues. CDR1 and CDR2 (germline): SGHVS, FNYEAQ. The ends were cut back, 5 bases at V and 8 bases at J, with 18 bases in the middle. As DNA, the CDR3 is TGTGCCAGCAGCCCCCCCCCAGGGCCGGGGGGCTACACCTTC. It translates to CASSPPPGPGGYTF. Full variable domain (outside the CDR3, taken from reference TRBV7-6 and TRBJ1-2): GAGVSQSPRYKVTKRGQDVALRCDPISGHVSLYWYRQALGQGPEFLTYFNYEAQQDKSGLPNDRFSAERPEGSISTLTIQRTEQRDSAMYRCASSPPPGPGGYTFGSGTRLTVV.

The chain joins TRBV11-2 to TRBJ2-1, with 15 positions matching TRBD2. From germline, CDR1 is SGHAT and CDR2 FQNNGV. Trimming took 3 bases from V and 4 from J; bases not matched to a gene: 1. The length of the CDR3 is 16 residues. This CDR3 reads CASSLGLAGGYNEQFF. The CDR3, as DNA: TGTGCCAGCAGCTTGGGACTAGCGGGGGGTTACAATGAGCAGTTCTTC.

The chain has TRBV7-9 and TRBJ2-3, with D unclear. V was clipped by 1 base and J by 0 bases, with 8 bases between them. Looked up from germline, CDR1 is SEHNR and CDR2 is FQNEAQ (reference sequence). This CDR3 comprises 15 residues. For the CDR3, the DNA is TGTGCCAGCAGCTTAGACTTAGCTAGCACAGATACGCAGTATTTT. Translating gives CASSLDLASTDTQYF.

The chain links TRBV6-5 to TRBJ2-3; D might be TRBD1 or TRBD2, each matching 5 bases. CDR3 size: 14 residues. Germline V gene sequence: CDR1 MNHEY, CDR2 SVGAGI. Trimming pared 6 bases from V and 8 bases from J, leaving 18 bases between. CDR3 coding DNA: TGTGCCAGCAGCCCGGGACCGACCACCGGTACGCAGTATTTT. Amino acids: CASSPGPTTGTQYF.

The rearrangement joins TRBV6-5 to TRBJ2-7; 9 bases line up with TRBD1. The V gene end was trimmed by 6 bases and the J gene end by 2 bases; junction bases not matched to a gene: 8. Germline CDR1 reads MNHEY; CDR2 reads SVGAGI. The CDR3 length is 15 residues. CDR3 amino acids: CASRQQGASPYEQYF. DNA for the CDR3: TGTGCCAGCAGACAACAGGGGGCGTCCCCCTACGAGCAGTACTTC.

In this sample, this clone turned up once. This sequence joins TRBV5-6 and TRBJ1-1; perhaps TRBD1 as D (5 bases). Trimming stripped 0 bases from V and 4 bases from J, with 16 bases between. This CDR3 has 16 residues. Germline CDR1 is SGHDT and CDR2 is YYEEEE. The CDR3 protein is CASSLDRGLKSTEAFF. CDR3 DNA sequence: TGTGCCAGCAGCTTGGATCGGGGGTTAAAGTCCACTGAAGCTTTCTTT.

J is TRBJ2-2 and V is TRBV7-2; tentatively, D is TRBD1 (6 bases). The ends were cut back, 5 bases at V and 3 bases at J, with 10 bases in the middle. CDR3 size: 14 residues. CDR1 SGHTA and CDR2 FQGNSA come from the germline V gene. CDR3 DNA sequence: TGTGCCAGCAGCCCCGGACAGTACACCGGGGAGCTGTTTTTT. Translating it yields CASSPGQYTGELFF. The complete variable domain, with remaining parts taken from reference TRBV7-2 and TRBJ2-2, reads GAGVSQSPSNKVTEKGKDVELRCDPISGHTALYWYRQSLGQGLEFLIYFQGNSAPDKSGLPSDRFSAERTGGSVSTLTIQRTQQEDSAVYLCASSPGQYTGELFFGEGSRLTVL.

The chain carries TRBV19 and TRBJ1-3; D call uncertain. The CDR3 consists of 13 residues. Trimming cost V 7 bases and J 0 bases, with 7 bases left between them. In germline, CDR1 is LNHDA, CDR2 SQIVND (reference sequence). DNA for the CDR3: TGTGCCAGTACCCACAGCTCTGGAAACACCATATATTTT. Translating gives CASTHSSGNTIYF.

The V and J genes are TRBV2 and TRBJ1-4; no clear D gene. V dropped 6 bases and J dropped 5 bases, with 10 bases sitting between them. Germline loops: CDR1 SNHLY, CDR2 FYNNEI. This CDR3 is built from 13 residues. As DNA, the CDR3 is TGTGCCAGCAGGGCAGATTACAATGAAAAACTGTTTTTT. It translates to CASRADYNEKLFF. The complete variable domain, with remaining parts taken from reference TRBV2 and TRBJ1-4, reads EPEVTQTPSHQVTQMGQEVILRCVPISNHLYFYWYRQILGQKVEFLVSFYNNEISEKSEIFDDQFSVERPDGSNFTLKIRSTKLEDSAMYFCASRADYNEKLFFGSGTQLSVL.

V gene TRBV14 combines with J gene TRBJ1-1, with TRBD1 matching over 8 bases. This CDR3 is built from 14 residues. V trimming: 1 base; J trimming: 5 bases; junction bases outside the gene matches: 3. From germline, CDR1 is SGHDN and CDR2 FVKESK. CDR3 protein: CASSQGQGTTEAFF. The CDR3 DNA reads TGTGCCAGCAGCCAAGGACAGGGGACAACTGAAGCTTTCTTT.

The gene calls are TRBV6-5 and TRBJ2-7, with D possibly being TRBD1 or TRBD2 (5 bases each). V was pared by 11 bases and J by 0 bases, with 11 bases between. The CDR3 has 12 residues. The germline gives CDR1 MNHEY, CDR2 SVGAGI. The CDR3 DNA follows: TGTGCCGCTGCGAGGGGCTCCTACGAGCAGTACTTC. Translated, it gives CAAARGSYEQYF.

The sample holds a few counts of this clone. The CDR3 region has the DNA TGTGCCAGCTCACCGGACATTCGCCAGCCCCAGCATTTT. Translation: CASSPDIRQPQHF. The chain has TRBV18 and TRBJ1-5; maybe TRBD1 (5 bases). The V gene's germline CDR1 is KGHSH and CDR2 LQKENI. This CDR3 is 13 amino acids long. Trimming cost V 3 bases and J 7 bases, with 10 bases left between them.

V is TRBV27 and J is TRBJ1-1, with D unclear. The V gene's germline CDR1 is MNHEY and CDR2 SMNVEV (reference sequence). Trimming cost V 3 bases and J 4 bases, with 9 bases left between them. This CDR3 is built from 13 residues. The CDR3 bases are TGTGCCAGCAGTTTTTACGGTTTCACTGAAGCTTTCTTT. It translates to CASSFYGFTEAFF.

This chain connects TRBV10-2 to TRBJ1-1; D call uncertain. This CDR3 spans 12 amino acids. Germline V gene data show CDR1 as WSHSY and CDR2 as SAAADI. V dropped 4 bases and J dropped 2 bases, with 5 bases sitting between them. The CDR3 is CASSGGNTEAFF. The DNA for the CDR3 is TGCGCCAGCAGTGGGGGAAACACTGAAGCTTTCTTT.

The chain has TRBV4-2 and TRBJ2-5; a possible D gene is TRBD1 (6 bases). The length of the CDR3 is 19 residues. V was pared by 7 bases and J by 2 bases, with 29 bases between. The germline V gene encodes CDR1 LGHNA and CDR2 YNFKEQ. The DNA of the CDR3 is TGTGCCAGCATCCCCTCCCGAACCCCCAACAGGGTCCGGCAAGAGACCCAGTACTTC. This translates into CASIPSRTPNRVRQETQYF.

The chain employs TRBV9 and TRBJ2-1; 11 nucleotides match TRBD2. The V segment lost 3 bases and the J segment 3 bases; nucleotides outside the gene matches: 2. The CDR3 runs 15 residues. Germline assignment: CDR1 SGDLS and CDR2 YYNGEE. CDR3 amino acids: CASSASGGFYNEQFF. CDR3 coding DNA: TGTGCCAGCAGCGCTAGCGGGGGGTTCTACAATGAGCAGTTCTTC.

This chain joins TRBV5-1 and TRBJ2-1; the D gene is possibly TRBD2 (5 bases). This CDR3 has 13 amino acids. Germline V gene sequence: CDR1 SGHRS, CDR2 YFSETQ. Trimming took off 5 bases at V and 0 bases at J, with 6 bases between the two ends. The CDR3 here is CASREASYNEQFF. In DNA, the CDR3 is TGCGCCAGCAGGGAGGCCTCCTACAATGAGCAGTTCTTC.

The chain is built from TRBV19 and TRBJ1-5, with 9 bases matching TRBD1. V lost 9 bases to trimming and J lost 3 bases; unmatched junction nucleotides: 3. Germline lookup yields CDR1 LNHDA and CDR2 SQIVND (reference sequence). This CDR3 has 13 amino acids. The CDR3 loop is CASGDRVNQPQHF. The CDR3 DNA is TGTGCCAGCGGGGACAGGGTCAATCAGCCCCAGCATTTT.

This clone has only one observation. The V call is TRBV30, the J call TRBJ1-5; weak D call: TRBD1 (6 bases). Germline V gene lookup returns CDR1 GTSNPN and CDR2 SVGIG (reference sequence). Deletions cut 2 bases from V and 9 bases from J, with 14 bases between. This CDR3 has 13 amino acids. CDR3 loop: CAWSSREGGPQHF. CDR3 coding DNA: TGTGCCTGGAGTTCGAGGGAAGGGGGGCCCCAGCATTTT.

The chain employs TRBV10-2 and TRBJ2-1, with 9 bases matching TRBD1. CDR1 is WSHSY and CDR2 is SAAADI in the germline V gene. V trimming: 7 bases; J trimming: 4 bases; junction bases outside the gene matches: 5. CDR3 length: 14 residues. CDR3 region: CASIDRGFYNEQFF. DNA for the CDR3: TGCGCCAGCATTGACAGGGGGTTTTACAATGAGCAGTTCTTC.

J is TRBJ2-1 and V is TRBV11-2; 7 nucleotides align to TRBD1. This CDR3 contains 15 residues. Germline V gene sequence: CDR1 SGHAT, CDR2 FQNNGV. Trimming at V came to 1 base and at J to 3 bases, leaving 3 bases not matched to a gene. The CDR3 loop is CASSLGQGVYNEQFF. The CDR3 nucleotides read TGTGCCAGCAGCTTAGGACAGGGAGTCTACAATGAGCAGTTCTTC.

The chain joins TRBV11-2 to TRBJ1-6; D is unresolved. This CDR3 contains 17 residues. CDR1 and CDR2 (germline): SGHAT, FQNNGV. Trimming took 3 bases from V and 0 from J, leaving 12 bases between them. Written as DNA, the CDR3 is TGTGCCAGCAGCTTGGATTTAGCGACCTCCTATAATTCACCCCTCCACTTT. Translated: CASSLDLATSYNSPLHF.

The DNA of the CDR3 is TGCAGTGCTAGTTGGCAGGCGCCTAGCTCCTACGAGCAGTACTTC. This gives the protein CSASWQAPSSYEQYF. This rearrangement joins TRBV20-1 to TRBJ2-7; the D is unclear. The CDR3 covers 15 residues. Trimming left V 3 bases short and J 0 bases short, with 15 bases between. Germline CDR1 is DFQATT and CDR2 is SNEGSKA (reference sequence).

This chain joins TRBV2 and TRBJ1-1, with D hard to call. Germline V gives CDR1 SNHLY, CDR2 FYNNEI. The CDR3 contains 13 residues. V dropped 3 bases and J dropped 3 bases, with 8 bases sitting between them. The CDR3 nucleotides read TGTGCCAGCAGTGACATAGCTGACACTGAAGCTTTCTTT. This sequence encodes CASSDIADTEAFF. Filled out from reference TRBV2 and TRBJ1-1, the complete variable domain reads EPEVTQTPSHQVTQMGQEVILRCVPISNHLYFYWYRQILGQKVEFLVSFYNNEISEKSEIFDDQFSVERPDGSNFTLKIRSTKLEDSAMYFCASSDIADTEAFFGQGTRLTVV.